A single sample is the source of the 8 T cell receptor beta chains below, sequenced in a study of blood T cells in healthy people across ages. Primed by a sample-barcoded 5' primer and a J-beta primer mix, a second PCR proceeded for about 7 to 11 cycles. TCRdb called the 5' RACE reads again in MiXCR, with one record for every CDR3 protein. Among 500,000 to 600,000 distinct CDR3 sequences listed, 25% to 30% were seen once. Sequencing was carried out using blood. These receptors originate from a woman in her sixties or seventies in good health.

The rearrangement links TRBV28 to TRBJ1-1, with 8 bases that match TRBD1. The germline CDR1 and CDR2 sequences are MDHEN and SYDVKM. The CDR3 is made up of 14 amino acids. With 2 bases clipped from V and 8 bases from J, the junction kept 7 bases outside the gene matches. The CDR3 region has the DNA TGTGCCAGCAGTTTAGGCCCGGACAGGGCGGAAGCTTTCTTT. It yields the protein CASSLGPDRAEAFF.

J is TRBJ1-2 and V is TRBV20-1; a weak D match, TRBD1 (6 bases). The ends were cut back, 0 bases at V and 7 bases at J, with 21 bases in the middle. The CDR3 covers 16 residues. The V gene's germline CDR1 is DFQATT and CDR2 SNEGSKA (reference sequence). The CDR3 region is CSARDARQGKISGYTF. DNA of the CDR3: TGCAGTGCTAGAGATGCCCGGCAGGGGAAGATATCTGGCTACACCTTC.

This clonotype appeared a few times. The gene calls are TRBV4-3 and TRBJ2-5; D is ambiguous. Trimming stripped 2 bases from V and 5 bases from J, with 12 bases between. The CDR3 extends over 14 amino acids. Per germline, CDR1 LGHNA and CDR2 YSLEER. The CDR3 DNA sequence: TGCGCCAGCAGCCAACAGGTTGGATGGGAGACCCAGTACTTC. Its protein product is CASSQQVGWETQYF.

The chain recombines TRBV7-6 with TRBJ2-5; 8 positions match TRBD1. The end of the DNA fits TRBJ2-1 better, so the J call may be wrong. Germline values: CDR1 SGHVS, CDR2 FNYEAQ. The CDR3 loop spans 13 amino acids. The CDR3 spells CASRRGQVGEQFF. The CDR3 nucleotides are TGTGCCAGCAGGCGGGGACAGGTAGGAGAGCAGTTCTTC.

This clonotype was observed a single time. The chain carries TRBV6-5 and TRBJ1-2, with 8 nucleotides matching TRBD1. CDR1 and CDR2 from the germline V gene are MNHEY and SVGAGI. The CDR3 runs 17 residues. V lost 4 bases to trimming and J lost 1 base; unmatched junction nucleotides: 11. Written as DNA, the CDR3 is TGTGCCAGCAGTTTCCTCTCAACACAGGGGGGTAACTATGGCTACACCTTC. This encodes CASSFLSTQGGNYGYTF.

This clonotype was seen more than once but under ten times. The CDR3, as DNA: TGTGCCAGCAGTTGGGAGGGGGTCTACGAGCAGTACTTC. Amino acids: CASSWEGVYEQYF. This chain connects TRBV12-3 or TRBV12-4 to TRBJ2-5; TRBD2 might be the D (7 bases). The J call may be faulty, since TRBJ2-7 better matches the DNA end. The CDR3 consists of 13 residues.

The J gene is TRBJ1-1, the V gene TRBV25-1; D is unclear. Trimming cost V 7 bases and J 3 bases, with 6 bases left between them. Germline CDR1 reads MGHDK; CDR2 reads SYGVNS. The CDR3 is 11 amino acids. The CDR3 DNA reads TGTGCCAGCATTGGGTACACTGAAGCTTTCTTT. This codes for CASIGYTEAFF.

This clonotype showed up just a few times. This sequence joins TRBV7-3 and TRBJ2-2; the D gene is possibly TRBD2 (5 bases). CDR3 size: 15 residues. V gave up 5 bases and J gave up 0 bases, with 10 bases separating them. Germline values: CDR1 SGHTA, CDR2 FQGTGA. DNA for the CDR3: TGTGCCAGCAGCCACGGACTTTCGAACACCGGGGAGCTGTTTTTT. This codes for CASSHGLSNTGELFF.